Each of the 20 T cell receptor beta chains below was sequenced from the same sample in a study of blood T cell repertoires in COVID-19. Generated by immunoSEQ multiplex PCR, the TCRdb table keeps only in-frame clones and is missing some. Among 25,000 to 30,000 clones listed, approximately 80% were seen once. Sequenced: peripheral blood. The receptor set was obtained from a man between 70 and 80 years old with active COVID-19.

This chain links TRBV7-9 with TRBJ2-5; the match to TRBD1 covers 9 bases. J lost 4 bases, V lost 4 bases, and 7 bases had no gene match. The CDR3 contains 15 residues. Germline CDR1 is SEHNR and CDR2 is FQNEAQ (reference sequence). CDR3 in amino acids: CASSSHGTGLETQYF. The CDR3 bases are TGTGCCAGCAGCTCCCACGGGACAGGGTTAGAGACCCAGTACTTC.

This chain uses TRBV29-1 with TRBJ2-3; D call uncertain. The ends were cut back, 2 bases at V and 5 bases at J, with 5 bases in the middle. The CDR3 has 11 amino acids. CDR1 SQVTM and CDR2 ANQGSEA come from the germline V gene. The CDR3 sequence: CSVETGDTQYF. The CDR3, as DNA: TGCAGCGTTGAAACGGGAGATACGCAGTATTTT.

This chain's CDR3 is CASSSIRSSPQHF. CDR3 bases: TGTGCCAGCAGTTCCATCCGGTCCTCGCCCCAGCATTTT. The chain is built from TRBV12-3 or TRBV12-4 and TRBJ1-5; D not resolved. Trimming pared 4 bases from V and 9 bases from J, leaving 13 bases between. The CDR3 runs 13 residues.

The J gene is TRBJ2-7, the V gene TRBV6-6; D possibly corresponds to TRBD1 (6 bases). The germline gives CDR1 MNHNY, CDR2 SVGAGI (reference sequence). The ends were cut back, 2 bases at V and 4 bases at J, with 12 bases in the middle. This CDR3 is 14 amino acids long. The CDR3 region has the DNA TGTGCCAGCAGTTACGGACAGCTGACATACGAGCAGTACTTC. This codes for CASSYGQLTYEQYF.

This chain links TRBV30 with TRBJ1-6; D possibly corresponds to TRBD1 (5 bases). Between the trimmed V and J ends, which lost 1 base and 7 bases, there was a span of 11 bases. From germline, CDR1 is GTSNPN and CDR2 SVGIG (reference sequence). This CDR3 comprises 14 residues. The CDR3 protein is CAWSGGGLNSPLHF. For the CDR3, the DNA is TGTGCCTGGAGTGGGGGGGGATTGAATTCACCCCTCCACTTT.

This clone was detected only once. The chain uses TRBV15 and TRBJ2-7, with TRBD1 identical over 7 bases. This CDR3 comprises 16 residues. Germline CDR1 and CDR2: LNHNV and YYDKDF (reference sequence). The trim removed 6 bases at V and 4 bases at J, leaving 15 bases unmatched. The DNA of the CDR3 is TGTGCCACCAGTAGAAATGACAGGGTAGGGGAGTACGAGCAGTACTTC. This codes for CATSRNDRVGEYEQYF.

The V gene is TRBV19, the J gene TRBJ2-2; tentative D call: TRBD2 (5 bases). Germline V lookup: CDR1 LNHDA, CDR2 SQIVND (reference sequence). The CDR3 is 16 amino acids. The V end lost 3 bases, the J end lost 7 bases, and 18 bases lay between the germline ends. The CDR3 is CASSIFGVWTDGELFF. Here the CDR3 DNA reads TGTGCCAGTAGTATTTTCGGGGTCTGGACGGACGGGGAGCTGTTTTTT.

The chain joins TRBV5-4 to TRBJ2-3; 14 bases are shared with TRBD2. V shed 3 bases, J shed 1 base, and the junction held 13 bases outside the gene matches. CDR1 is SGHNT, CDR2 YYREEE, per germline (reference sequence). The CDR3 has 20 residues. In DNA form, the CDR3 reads TGTGCCAGCAGCTCGAAACGGACTAGCGGGGGGTCCGGACGCACAGATACGCAGTATTTT. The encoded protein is CASSSKRTSGGSGRTDTQYF.

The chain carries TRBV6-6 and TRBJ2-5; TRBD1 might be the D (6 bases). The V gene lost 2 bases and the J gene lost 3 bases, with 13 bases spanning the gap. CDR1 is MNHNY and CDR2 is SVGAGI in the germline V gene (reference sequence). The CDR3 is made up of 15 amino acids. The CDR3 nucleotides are TGTGCCAGCAGTTACCCTCGGACAGATAAAGAGACCCAGTACTTC. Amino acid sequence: CASSYPRTDKETQYF.

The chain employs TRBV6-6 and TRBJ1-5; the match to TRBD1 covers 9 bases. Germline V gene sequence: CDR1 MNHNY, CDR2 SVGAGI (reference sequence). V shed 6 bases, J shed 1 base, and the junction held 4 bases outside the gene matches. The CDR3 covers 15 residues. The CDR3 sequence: CASSRTGESNQPQHF. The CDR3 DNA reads TGTGCCAGCAGCAGGACAGGGGAGAGCAATCAGCCCCAGCATTTT.

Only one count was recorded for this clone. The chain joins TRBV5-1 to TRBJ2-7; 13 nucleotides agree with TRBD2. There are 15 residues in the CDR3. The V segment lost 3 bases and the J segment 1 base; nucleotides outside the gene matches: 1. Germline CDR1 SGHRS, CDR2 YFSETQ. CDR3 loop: CASSWTSGGSYEQYF. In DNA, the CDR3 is TGCGCCAGCAGCTGGACTAGCGGGGGATCCTACGAGCAGTACTTC.

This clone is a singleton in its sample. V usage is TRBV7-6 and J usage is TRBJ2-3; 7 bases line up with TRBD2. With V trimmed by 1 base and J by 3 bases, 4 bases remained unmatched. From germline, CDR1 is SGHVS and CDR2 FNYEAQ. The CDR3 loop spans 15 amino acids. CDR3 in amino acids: CASSLGQGGTDTQYF. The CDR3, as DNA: TGTGCCAGCAGCTTAGGGCAGGGAGGGACAGATACGCAGTATTTT.

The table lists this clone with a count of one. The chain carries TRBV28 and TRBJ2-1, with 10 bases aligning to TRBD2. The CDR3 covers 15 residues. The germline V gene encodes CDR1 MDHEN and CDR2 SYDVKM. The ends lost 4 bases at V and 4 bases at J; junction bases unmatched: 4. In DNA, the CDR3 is TGTGCCAGCAGTTCTCTAGCGGGGGATTACAATGAGCAGTTCTTC. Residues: CASSSLAGDYNEQFF.

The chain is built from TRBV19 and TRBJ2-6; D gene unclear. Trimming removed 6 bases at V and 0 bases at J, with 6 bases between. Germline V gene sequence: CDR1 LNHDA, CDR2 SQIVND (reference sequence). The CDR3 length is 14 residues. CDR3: CASRVSSGANVLTF. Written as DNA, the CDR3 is TGTGCCAGTAGGGTTAGCTCTGGGGCCAACGTCCTGACTTTC.

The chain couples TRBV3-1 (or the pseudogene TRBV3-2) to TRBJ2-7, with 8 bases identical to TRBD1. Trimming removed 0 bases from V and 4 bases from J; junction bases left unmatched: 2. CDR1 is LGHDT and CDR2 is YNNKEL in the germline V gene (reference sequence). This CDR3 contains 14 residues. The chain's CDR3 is CASSQDRGLYEQYF. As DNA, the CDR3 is TGTGCCAGCAGCCAAGACAGGGGGCTGTACGAGCAGTACTTC.

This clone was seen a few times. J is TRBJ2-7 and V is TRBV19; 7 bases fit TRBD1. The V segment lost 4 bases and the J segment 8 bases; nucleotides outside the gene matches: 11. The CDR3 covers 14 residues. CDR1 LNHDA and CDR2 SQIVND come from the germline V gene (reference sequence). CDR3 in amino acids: CASSTLKTGMKQYF. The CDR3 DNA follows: TGTGCCAGTAGTACCCTCAAGACAGGGATGAAGCAGTACTTC.

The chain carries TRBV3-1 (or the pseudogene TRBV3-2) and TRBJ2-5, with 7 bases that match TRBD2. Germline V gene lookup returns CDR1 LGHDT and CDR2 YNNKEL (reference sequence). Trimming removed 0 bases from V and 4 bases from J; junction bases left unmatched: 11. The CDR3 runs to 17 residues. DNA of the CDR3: TGTGCCAGCAGCCAAGAACTTGTGACTAGCCGGCCAGAGACCCAGTACTTC. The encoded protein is CASSQELVTSRPETQYF.

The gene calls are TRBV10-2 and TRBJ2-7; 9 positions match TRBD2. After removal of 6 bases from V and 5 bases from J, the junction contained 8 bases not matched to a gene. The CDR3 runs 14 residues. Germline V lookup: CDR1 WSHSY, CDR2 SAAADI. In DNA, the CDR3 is TGCGCCAGCAGCCTCGGCGGGGGGGGGAACGAGCAGTACTTC. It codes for CASSLGGGGNEQYF.

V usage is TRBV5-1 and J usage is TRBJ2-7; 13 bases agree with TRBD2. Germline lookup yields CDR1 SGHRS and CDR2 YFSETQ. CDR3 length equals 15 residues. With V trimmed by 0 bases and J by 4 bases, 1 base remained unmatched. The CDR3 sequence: CASSLELAGGYEQYF. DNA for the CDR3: TGCGCCAGCAGCTTGGAACTAGCGGGGGGGTACGAGCAGTACTTC.

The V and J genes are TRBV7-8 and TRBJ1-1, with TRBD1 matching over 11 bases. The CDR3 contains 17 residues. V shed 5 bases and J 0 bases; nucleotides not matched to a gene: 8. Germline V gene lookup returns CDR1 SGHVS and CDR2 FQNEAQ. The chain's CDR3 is CASSLGQGVNLNTEAFF. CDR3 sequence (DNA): TGTGCCAGCAGCCTGGGACAGGGGGTGAATCTGAACACTGAAGCTTTCTTT. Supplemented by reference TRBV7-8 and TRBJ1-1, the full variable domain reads GAGVSQSPRYKVAKRGQDVALRCDPISGHVSLFWYQQALGQGPEFLTYFQNEAQLDKSGLPSDRFFAERPEGSVSTLKIQRTQQEDSAVYLCASSLGQGVNLNTEAFFGQGTRLTVV.